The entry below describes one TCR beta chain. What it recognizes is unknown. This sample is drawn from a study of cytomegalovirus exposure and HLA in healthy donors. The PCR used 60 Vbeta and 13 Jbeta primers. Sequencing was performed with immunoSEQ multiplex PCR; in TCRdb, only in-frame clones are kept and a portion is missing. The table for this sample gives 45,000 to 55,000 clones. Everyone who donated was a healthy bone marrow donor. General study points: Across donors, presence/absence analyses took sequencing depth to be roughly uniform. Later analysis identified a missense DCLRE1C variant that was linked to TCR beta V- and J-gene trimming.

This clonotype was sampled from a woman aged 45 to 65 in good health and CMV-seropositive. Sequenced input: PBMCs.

CDR3 loop: CASSSGGATNEKLFF. CDR3 in DNA: TGTGCCAGCAGCTCTGGAGGGGCAACTAATGAAAAACTGTTTTTT. The chain couples TRBV28 to TRBJ1-4, with D tentatively TRBD1 (5 bases). Germline V lookup: CDR1 MDHEN, CDR2 SYDVKM. This CDR3 region has 15 residues. Trimming removed 6 bases at V and 0 bases at J, with 11 bases between. The full variable domain, completed using reference TRBV28 and TRBJ1-4, is DVKVTQSSRYLVKRTGEKVFLECVQDMDHENMFWYRQDPGLGLRLIYFSYDVKMKEKGDIPEGYSVSREKKERFSLILESASTNQTSMYLCASSSGGATNEKLFFGSGTQLSVL.